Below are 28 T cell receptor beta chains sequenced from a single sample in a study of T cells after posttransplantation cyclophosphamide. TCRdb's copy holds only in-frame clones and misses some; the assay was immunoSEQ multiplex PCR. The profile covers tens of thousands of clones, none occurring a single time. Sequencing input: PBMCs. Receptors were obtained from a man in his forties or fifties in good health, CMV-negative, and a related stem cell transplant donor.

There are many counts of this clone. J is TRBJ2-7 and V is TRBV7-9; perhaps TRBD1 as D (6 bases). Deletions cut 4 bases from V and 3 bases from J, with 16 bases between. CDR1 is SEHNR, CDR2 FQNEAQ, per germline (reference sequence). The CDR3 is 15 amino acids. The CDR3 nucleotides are TGTGCCAGCAGCTCTGCCAGGACAGCCGTCTACGAGCAGTACTTC. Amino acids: CASSSARTAVYEQYF.

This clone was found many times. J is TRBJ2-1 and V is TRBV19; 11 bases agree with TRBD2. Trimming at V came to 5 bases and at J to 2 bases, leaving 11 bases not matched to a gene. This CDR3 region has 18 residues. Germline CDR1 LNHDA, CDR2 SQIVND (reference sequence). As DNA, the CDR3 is TGTGCCAGTAGTTTCCTCACCTTAGCGGGAGGGCCCTACAATGAGCAGTTCTTC. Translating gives CASSFLTLAGGPYNEQFF.

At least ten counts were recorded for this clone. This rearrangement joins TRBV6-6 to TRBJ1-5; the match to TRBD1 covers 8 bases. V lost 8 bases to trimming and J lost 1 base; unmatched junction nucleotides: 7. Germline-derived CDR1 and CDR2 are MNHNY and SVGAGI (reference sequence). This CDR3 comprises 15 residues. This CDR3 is CASGFGTGSNQPQHF. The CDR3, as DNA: TGTGCCAGCGGTTTCGGGACAGGAAGCAATCAGCCCCAGCATTTT.

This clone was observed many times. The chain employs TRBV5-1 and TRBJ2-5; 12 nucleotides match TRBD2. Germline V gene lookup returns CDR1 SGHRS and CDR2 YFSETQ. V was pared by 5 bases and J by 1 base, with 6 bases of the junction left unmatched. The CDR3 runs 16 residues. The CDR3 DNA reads TGCGCCAGCAGGCCGACTAGCGGGAGAGGCCAAGAGACCCAGTACTTC. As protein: CASRPTSGRGQETQYF.

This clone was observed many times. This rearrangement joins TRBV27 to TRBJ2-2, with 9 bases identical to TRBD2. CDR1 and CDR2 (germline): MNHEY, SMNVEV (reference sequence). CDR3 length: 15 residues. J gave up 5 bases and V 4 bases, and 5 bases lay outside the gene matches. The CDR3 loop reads CASSSSGRFTGELFF. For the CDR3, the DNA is TGTGCCAGCAGTTCGAGCGGGAGGTTTACCGGGGAGCTGTTTTTT.

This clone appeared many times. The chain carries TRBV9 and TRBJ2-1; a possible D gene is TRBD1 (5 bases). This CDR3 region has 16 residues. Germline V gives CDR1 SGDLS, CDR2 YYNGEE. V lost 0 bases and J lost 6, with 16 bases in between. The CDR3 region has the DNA TGTGCCAGCAGCGTAGGGGCAGGGCCCAACGGCAATGAGCAGTTCTTC. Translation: CASSVGAGPNGNEQFF.

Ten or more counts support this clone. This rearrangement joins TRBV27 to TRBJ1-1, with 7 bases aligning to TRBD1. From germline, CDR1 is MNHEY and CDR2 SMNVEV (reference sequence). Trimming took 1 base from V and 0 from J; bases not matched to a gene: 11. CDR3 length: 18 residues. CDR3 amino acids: CASSLWSLGDSVNTEAFF. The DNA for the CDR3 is TGTGCCAGCAGTTTATGGTCCTTGGGGGACAGCGTGAACACTGAAGCTTTCTTT.

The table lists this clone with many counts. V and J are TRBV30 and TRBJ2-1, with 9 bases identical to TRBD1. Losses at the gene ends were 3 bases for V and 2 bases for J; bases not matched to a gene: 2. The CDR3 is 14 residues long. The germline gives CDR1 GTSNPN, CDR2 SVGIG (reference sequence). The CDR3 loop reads CAWSRTGAYNEQFF. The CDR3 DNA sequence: TGTGCCTGGAGCCGGACAGGGGCCTACAATGAGCAGTTCTTC.

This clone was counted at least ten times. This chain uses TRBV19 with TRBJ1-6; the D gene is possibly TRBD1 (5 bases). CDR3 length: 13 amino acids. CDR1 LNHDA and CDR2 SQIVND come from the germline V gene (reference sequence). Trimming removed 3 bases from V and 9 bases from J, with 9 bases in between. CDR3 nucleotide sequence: TGTGCCAGTAGTATGGGGGGAACTTCACCCCTCCACTTT. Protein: CASSMGGTSPLHF.

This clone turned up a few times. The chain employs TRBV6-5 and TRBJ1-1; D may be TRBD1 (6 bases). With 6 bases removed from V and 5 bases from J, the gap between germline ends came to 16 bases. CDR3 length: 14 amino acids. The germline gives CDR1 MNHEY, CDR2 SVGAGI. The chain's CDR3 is CASRLQGGETEAFF. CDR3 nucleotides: TGTGCCAGCAGGTTACAGGGTGGGGAGACTGAAGCTTTCTTT.

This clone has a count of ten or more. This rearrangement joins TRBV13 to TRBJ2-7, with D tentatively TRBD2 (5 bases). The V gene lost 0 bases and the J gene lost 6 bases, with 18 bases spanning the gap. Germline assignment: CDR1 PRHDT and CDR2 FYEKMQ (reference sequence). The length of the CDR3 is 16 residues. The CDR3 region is CASSLGERRPWGEQYF. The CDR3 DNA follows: TGTGCCAGCAGCTTAGGGGAAAGGAGGCCCTGGGGCGAGCAGTACTTC.

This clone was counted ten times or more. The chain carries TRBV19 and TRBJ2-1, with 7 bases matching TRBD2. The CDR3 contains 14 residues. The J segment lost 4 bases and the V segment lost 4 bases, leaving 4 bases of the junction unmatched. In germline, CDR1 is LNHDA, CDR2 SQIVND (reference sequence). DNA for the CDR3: TGTGCCAGTAGTAGCGGGAGAGAATACAATGAGCAGTTCTTC. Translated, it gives CASSSGREYNEQFF. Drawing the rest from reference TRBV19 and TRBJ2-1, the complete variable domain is DGGITQSPKYLFRKEGQNVTLSCEQNLNHDAMYWYRQDPGQGLRLIYYSQIVNDFQKGDIAEGYSVSREKKESFPLTVTSAQKNPTAFYLCASSSGREYNEQFFGPGTRLTVL.

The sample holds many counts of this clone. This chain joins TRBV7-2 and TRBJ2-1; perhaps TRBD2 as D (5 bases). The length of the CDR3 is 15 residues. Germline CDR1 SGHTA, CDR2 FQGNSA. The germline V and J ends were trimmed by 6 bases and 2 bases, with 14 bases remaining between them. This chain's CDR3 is CASSLLPRAYNEQFF. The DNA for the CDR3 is TGTGCCAGCAGTTTGCTCCCGAGGGCCTACAATGAGCAGTTCTTC.

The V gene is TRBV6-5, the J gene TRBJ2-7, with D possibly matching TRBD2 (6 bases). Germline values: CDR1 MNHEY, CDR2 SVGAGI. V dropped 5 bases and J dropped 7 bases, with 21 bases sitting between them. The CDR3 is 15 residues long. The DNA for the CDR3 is TGTGCCAGCAGTCACCGGGACGGAGGGTCTAGGGAGCAGTACTTC. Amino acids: CASSHRDGGSREQYF.

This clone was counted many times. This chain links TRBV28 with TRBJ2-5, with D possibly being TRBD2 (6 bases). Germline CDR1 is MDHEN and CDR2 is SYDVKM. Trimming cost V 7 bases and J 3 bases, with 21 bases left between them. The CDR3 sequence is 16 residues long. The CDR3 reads CASKQGWGVIKETQYF. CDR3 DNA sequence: TGTGCCAGCAAACAAGGCTGGGGGGTGATTAAAGAGACCCAGTACTTC.

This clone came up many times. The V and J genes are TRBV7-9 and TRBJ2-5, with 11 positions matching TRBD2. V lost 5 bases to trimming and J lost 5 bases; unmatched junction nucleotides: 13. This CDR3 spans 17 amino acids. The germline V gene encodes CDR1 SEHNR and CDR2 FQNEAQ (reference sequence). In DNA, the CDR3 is TGTGCCAGCAGCATCGGGACTAGCGGTGGCCTAGGGGAGACCCAGTACTTC. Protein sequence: CASSIGTSGGLGETQYF.

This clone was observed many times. CDR3 coding DNA: TGTGCCAGCATGATACAGGGGGCGATAGGAGAAAAACTGTTTTTT. It encodes CASMIQGAIGEKLFF. The chain is built from TRBV2 and TRBJ1-4; TRBD1 matches 9 bases. The CDR3 sequence is 15 residues long. Germline loops: CDR1 SNHLY, CDR2 FYNNEI. V lost 7 bases to trimming and J lost 8 bases; unmatched junction nucleotides: 11.

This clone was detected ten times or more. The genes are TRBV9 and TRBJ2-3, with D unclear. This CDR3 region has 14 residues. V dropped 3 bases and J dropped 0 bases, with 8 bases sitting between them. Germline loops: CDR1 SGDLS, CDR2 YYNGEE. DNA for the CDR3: TGTGCCAGCAGCGAGCCTACTAGCACAGATACGCAGTATTTT. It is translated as CASSEPTSTDTQYF.

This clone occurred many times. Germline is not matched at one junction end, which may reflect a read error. Written as DNA, the CDR3 is TGCGCCAGCGGCTTGGGGGACAGTAGTGAAGCTTTCTTT. It is translated as CASGLGDSSEAFF. J is TRBJ1-1 and V is TRBV5-1; TRBD1 matches 7 bases. The germline V gene encodes CDR1 SGHRS and CDR2 YFSETQ. This CDR3 spans 13 amino acids.

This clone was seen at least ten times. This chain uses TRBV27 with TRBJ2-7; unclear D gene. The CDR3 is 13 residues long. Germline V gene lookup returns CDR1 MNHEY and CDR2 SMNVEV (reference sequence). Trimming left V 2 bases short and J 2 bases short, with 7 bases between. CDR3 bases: TGTGCCAGCAGTTTAGTTCCTCCCTACGAGCAGTACTTC. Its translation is CASSLVPPYEQYF.

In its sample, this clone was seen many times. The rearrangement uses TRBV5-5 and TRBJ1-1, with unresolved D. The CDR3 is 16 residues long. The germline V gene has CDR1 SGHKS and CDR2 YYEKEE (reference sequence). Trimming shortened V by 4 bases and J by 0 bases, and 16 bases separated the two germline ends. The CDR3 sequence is CASSRQSSGMNTEAFF. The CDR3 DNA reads TGTGCCAGCAGCCGCCAAAGTAGCGGGATGAACACTGAAGCTTTCTTT.

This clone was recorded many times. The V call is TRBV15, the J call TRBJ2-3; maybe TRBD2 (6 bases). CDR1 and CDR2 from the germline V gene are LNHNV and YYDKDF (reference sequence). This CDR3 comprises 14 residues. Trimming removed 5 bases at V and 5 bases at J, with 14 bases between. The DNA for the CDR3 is TGTGCCACCAGCTGGGAGGTCCGTGGAGATACGCAGTATTTT. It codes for CATSWEVRGDTQYF.

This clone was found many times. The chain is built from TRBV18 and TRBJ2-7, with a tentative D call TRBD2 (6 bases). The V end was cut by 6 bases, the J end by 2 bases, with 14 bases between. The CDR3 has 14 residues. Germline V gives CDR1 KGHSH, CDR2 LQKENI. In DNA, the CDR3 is TGTGCCAGCTCCCAGGCGGAGGGGCCCTACGAGCAGTACTTC. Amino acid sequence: CASSQAEGPYEQYF.

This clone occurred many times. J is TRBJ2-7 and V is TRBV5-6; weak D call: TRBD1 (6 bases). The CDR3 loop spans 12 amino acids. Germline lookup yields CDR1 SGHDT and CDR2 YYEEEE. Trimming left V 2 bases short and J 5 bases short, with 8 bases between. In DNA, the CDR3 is TGTGCCAGCAGCTTAACAGGGAACGAGCAGTACTTC. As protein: CASSLTGNEQYF.

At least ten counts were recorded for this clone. The CDR3 sequence: CASSVIFRGQAGDYEGYTF. The DNA of the CDR3 is TGTGCCAGCAGCGTAATATTTCGAGGACAGGCCGGTGATTATGAGGGCTACACCTTC. The chain links TRBV9 to TRBJ1-2; TRBD1 aligns across 7 bases. The J segment lost 8 bases and the V segment lost 1 base, leaving 23 bases of the junction unmatched. Germline loops: CDR1 SGDLS, CDR2 YYNGEE. The CDR3 consists of 19 residues.

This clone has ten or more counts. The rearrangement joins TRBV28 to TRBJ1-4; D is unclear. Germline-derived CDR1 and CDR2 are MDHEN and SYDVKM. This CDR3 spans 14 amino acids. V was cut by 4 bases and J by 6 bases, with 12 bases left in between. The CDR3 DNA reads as TGTGCCAGCAGTTCCAGGATCCCCCATGAAAAACTGTTTTTT. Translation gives CASSSRIPHEKLFF.

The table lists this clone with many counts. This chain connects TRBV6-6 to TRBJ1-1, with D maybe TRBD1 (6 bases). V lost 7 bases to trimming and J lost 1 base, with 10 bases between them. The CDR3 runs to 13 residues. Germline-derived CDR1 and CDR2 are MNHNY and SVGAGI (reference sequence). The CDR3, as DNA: TGTGCCAGCACCCTACAGGGGAACACTGAAGCTTTCTTT. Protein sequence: CASTLQGNTEAFF.

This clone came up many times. The CDR3 nucleotides are TGTGCCAGCAGCAGGGAGCACCTGACCACCTACGAGCAGTACTTC. This codes for CASSREHLTTYEQYF. This rearrangement joins TRBV14 to TRBJ2-7; D perhaps matches TRBD2 (5 bases). This CDR3 is 15 amino acids long. Trimming removed 5 bases from V and 2 bases from J, with 16 bases in between. CDR1 and CDR2 from the germline V gene are SGHDN and FVKESK.